The sequence of this T cell receptor (beta chain) was determined in a study of PD-L1 blockade in urothelial cancer. Study summary: It was in about 2014 that patients started atezolizumab at 1,200 mg intravenously every 3 weeks. Across blood samples, T cells had a median count of approximately 130,000.

TCR analog templates of synthetic origin were spiked into each PCR. Some clones are missing from TCRdb's copy, which holds only in-frame ones; the method was immunoSEQ multiplex PCR. The sample holds under 40,000 clones, around 84% seen once. V gave up 9 bases and J gave up 2 bases, with 13 bases separating them. Germline loops: CDR1 MNHEY, CDR2 SMNVEV (reference sequence). CDR3 length equals 13 residues. The receptor comes from a man between 60 and 75 years old with urothelial cancer. The specimen was PBMCs, collected around atezolizumab (anti-PD-L1) treatment. The chain uses TRBV27 and TRBJ1-2; unclear D gene. The CDR3 bases are TGTGCCAGTAGCGGCGGACGAAACTATGGCTACACCTTC. It specifies CASSGGRNYGYTF.